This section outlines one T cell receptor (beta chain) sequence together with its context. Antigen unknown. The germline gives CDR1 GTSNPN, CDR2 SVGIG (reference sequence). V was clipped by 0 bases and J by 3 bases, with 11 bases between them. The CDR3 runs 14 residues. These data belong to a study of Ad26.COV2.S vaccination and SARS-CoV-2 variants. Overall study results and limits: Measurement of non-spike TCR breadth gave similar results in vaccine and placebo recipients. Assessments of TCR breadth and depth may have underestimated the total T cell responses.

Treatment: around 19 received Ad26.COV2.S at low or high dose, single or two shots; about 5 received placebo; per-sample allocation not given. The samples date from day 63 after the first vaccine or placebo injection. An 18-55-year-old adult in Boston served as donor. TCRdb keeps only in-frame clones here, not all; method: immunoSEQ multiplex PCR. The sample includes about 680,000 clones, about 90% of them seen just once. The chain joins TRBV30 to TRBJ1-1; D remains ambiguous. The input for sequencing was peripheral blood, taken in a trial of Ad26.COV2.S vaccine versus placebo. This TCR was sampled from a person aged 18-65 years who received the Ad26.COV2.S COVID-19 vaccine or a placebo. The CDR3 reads CAWSVLLGDTEAFF. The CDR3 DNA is TGTGCCTGGAGTGTTCTCCTGGGAGACACTGAAGCTTTCTTT.